Listed below are T cell receptor beta chains from one sample, sequenced in a study of lymphopenia after photon versus proton radiotherapy. Clones were read by immunoSEQ multiplex PCR, and TCRdb kept only the in-frame ones, dropping some. The sample lists more than 15,000 clones, about 90% occurring once. The sequencing here drew on peripheral blood, taken from a patient treated with photon-based radiotherapy. Every receptor here comes from a man in his 60s with pancreatic cancer. Both conserved end residues are part of each CDR3. A D gene is named only where the DNA matches it firmly.

D gene	V gene	CDR3 protein
-	TRBV5-1	CASSLVRGRNTEAFF
-	TRBV15	CATSRDRGNSPLHF
-	TRBV6-5	CASTPRLGGAETQYF
-	TRBV27	CASRPLSGRANTEAFF
TRBD1	TRBV7-3	CASSPNRGSTEAFF
TRBD2	TRBV15	CATSREGGGAYEQYF
TRBD1	TRBV9	CASRAGTGGSGYTF
TRBD1	TRBV7-7	CASARGRGTDTQYF
TRBD1	TRBV5-1	CASSPGTGVRGYTF
-	TRBV30	CAWSEYPNYGYTF
TRBD1	TRBV4-2	CASSHRGTGTVQHRGEKLFF
TRBD1	TRBV7-2	CASKRQGISYEQYF
TRBD1	TRBV5-1	CASSLTGWEQFF
TRBD1	TRBV6-5	CASRKDGTGGAEAFF
-	TRBV7-6	CASSSNTGGEAFF
TRBD2	TRBV7-2	CASSLSPGGPYGTYNEQFF
TRBD2	TRBV10-3	CATESGTSGNEQFF
-	TRBV30	CAWSVHGGYTF
-	TRBV18	CASSPDSSVEAFF
TRBD2	TRBV6-1	CASSEGSGGGETQYF
-	TRBV9	CASSEGVTTDTQYF
-	TRBV7-8	CASSAGSGEAKNIQYF
-	TRBV25-1	CASSDSRGRLADTQYF
-	TRBV6-5	CASSYPGEGPNTEAFF
TRBD1	TRBV19	CASSIPGGQGIYEQYF
TRBD2	TRBV29-1	CSLERGGWGDTQYF
-	TRBV13	CASSLGLASYEQYF
TRBD1	TRBV18	CASSPAQGRYNSPLHF
-	TRBV11-2	CASSLGQGRTDTQYF
-	TRBV10-3	CAISGGGQSRPYEQYF
-	TRBV27	CASSEGEDNSPLHF
TRBD1	TRBV4-2	CASSQGQGGNGYGYTF
-	TRBV10-3	CAIGRTLFEQYF
-	TRBV18	CASSPLTELTYEQYF
-	TRBV19	CASSETGRKDEQYF
-	TRBV2	CASGTFSTYEQYF
-	TRBV9	CASSGTVSQETQYF
-	TRBV27	CASGGVFGNTEAFF
-	TRBV7-2	CASSSSEDSYNEQFF
TRBD1	TRBV7-9	CASSRDRGSDTEAFF
-	TRBV9	CASSEVVQGNSPLHF
TRBD2	TRBV6-1	CAGSRGGGETQYF
-	TRBV6-5	CASSPYWGGNQPQHF
TRBD1	TRBV7-3	CASSLADRDGYTF
-	TRBV7-8	CASSSGPPQAGELFF
TRBD1	TRBV5-8	CASSFIGGANQPQHF
TRBD2	TRBV4-2	CASSQEMGLAGARTDTQYF
-	TRBV7-3	CASSLVGRGAYNEQFF
-	TRBV19	CASSPTGYAGYTF
-	TRBV14	CASSQGRDLKWDTQYF
-	TRBV28	CASSSHGRTGYTF
-	TRBV2	CASRTDEAKNIQYF